The rows below give T cell receptor beta chains drawn from one sample of a study of shared clonotypes between healthy human individuals. TCRdb keeps only in-frame clones here, not all; method: immunoSEQ multiplex PCR. The table lists roughly 2.1 million clones, just over 90% of them singletons. Material for sequencing was naive CD8+ T cells from PBMCs. These receptors were taken from a man between 18 and 35 years old in good health. Some clones in this sample may be carry-over from other donors' samples. Both conserved end residues are part of each CDR3. The D gene is left open where the match is weak. For some rows the clone size is stated as once, few or many, or as a class when expanded; others skip it.

D | J | V | size | DNA | CDR3
NA | TRBJ1-2 | TRBV6-5 | NA | TGTGCCAGCAGCCACCCCCCGGGCAGGGACTATGGCTACACCTTC | CASSHPPGRDYGYTF
NA | TRBJ1-2 | TRBV13 | NA | TGTGCCAGCAGCTTAGAAAGATATGGCTACACCTTC | CASSLERYGYTF
TRBD1 | TRBJ2-1 | TRBV4-1 | NA | TGCGCCAGCAACAGGGGAAATGAGCAGTTCTTC | CASNRGNEQFF
TRBD1 | TRBJ2-1 | TRBV4-1 | NA | TGCGCCAGCAGCCACGGTCCTGGGACAGGGCCCTACAATGAGCAGTTCTTC | CASSHGPGTGPYNEQFF
NA | TRBJ1-1 | TRBV10-2 | NA | TGCGCCAGCAGTGAATTGAGCCGCGTGCTGAACACTGAAGCTTTCTTT | CASSELSRVLNTEAFF
NA | TRBJ2-3 | TRBV27 | NA | TGTGCCAGCAGTTCACTTGGAGAGACAGATACGCAGTATTTT | CASSSLGETDTQYF
NA | TRBJ2-7 | TRBV27 | NA | TGTGCCAGCAGTTTATCGATGGAGAACGAGCAGTACTTC | CASSLSMENEQYF
TRBD2 | TRBJ2-7 | TRBV7-9 | NA | TGTGCCAGCAGCTCGTCAGGGCTAGCGGGATACGAGCAGTACTTC | CASSSSGLAGYEQYF
NA | TRBJ1-5 | TRBV9 | NA | TGTGCCAGCAGCGTTGGGGGAGGGGTAGAGGAGCCCCAGCATTTT | CASSVGGGVEEPQHF
NA | TRBJ1-2 | TRBV2 | few | TGTGCCAGCAGGGAGGGCAGAGGCTACACCTTC | CASREGRGYTF
NA | TRBJ2-1 | TRBV6-1 | NA | TGTGCCAGCAGTGAGTCGGTAGCCTTGGGGGATGAGCAGTTCTTC | CASSESVALGDEQFF
TRBD2 | TRBJ2-7 | TRBV9 | NA | TGTGCCAGCAGTCCGGGACTAGCGGATTACGAGCAGTACTTC | CASSPGLADYEQYF
TRBD2 | TRBJ2-2 | TRBV2 | NA | TGTGCCAGCAGTGAGGGACTAGCGGCTCCCTCCCCCGGGGAGCTGTTTTTT | CASSEGLAAPSPGELFF
NA | TRBJ2-7 | TRBV9 | NA | TGTGCCAGCAGCGGTTGGGACTCCCCGACCTACGAGCAGTACTTC | CASSGWDSPTYEQYF
NA | TRBJ1-1 | TRBV7-9 | NA | TGTGCCAGCAGCTTCTCGGGCACTGAAGCTTTCTTT | CASSFSGTEAFF
NA | TRBJ2-5 | TRBV7-9 | NA | TGTGCCAGCAGCTTAGAGGCAGGGGCGCGGGAGACCCAGTACTTC | CASSLEAGARETQYF
TRBD2 | TRBJ2-7 | TRBV6-1 | NA | TGTGCCAGCAGTGTGTTACTAGCGGGCCCAACCTACGAGCAGTACTTC | CASSVLLAGPTYEQYF
TRBD2 | TRBJ2-7 | TRBV18 | NA | TGTGCCAGCTCAAGTGGCGGGAGGGCCTCCCACGAGCAGTACTTC | CASSSGGRASHEQYF
NA | TRBJ2-3 | TRBV6-5 | NA | TGTGCCAGCGGCCGGGATACGCAGTATTTT | CASGRDTQYF
TRBD1 | TRBJ1-2 | TRBV7-8 | NA | TGTGCCAGCAGCTCAATACCGGGACAGGGGAACTATGGCTACACCTTC | CASSSIPGQGNYGYTF
TRBD1 | TRBJ2-5 | TRBV10-1 | once | TGCGCCAGCAGTGAAGGGACAGGGTTGGGAGAGACCCAGTACTTC | CASSEGTGLGETQYF
TRBD2 | TRBJ2-7 | TRBV7-9 | NA | TGTGCCAGCAGCTTGGGGGAGGGATTGAGGGGCTACGAGCAGTACTTC | CASSLGEGLRGYEQYF
NA | TRBJ2-7 | TRBV4-2 | NA | TGTGCCAGCAGCCAAGCTGGCGGCCCTACCTACGAGCAGTACTTC | CASSQAGGPTYEQYF
NA | TRBJ2-6 | TRBV28 | NA | TGTGCCAGCAGAACTTACTCTGGGGCCAACGTCCTGACTTTC | CASRTYSGANVLTF
NA | TRBJ2-7 | TRBV9 | NA | TGTGCCAGCAGCGTAGGGTGGGGAGGCTACGAGCAGTACTTC | CASSVGWGGYEQYF
TRBD2 | TRBJ2-1 | TRBV28 | NA | TGTGCCAGCAGTCTGGAGCGGGAGCTTTCGGACAATGAGCAGTTCTTC | CASSLERELSDNEQFF
NA | TRBJ1-2 | TRBV9 | NA | TGTGCCAGCAGCGGAAAGTTCGGGAACTATGGCTACACCTTC | CASSGKFGNYGYTF
TRBD1 | TRBJ2-7 | TRBV6-5 | once | TGTGCCAGCAGGCGAGACAGGGGTGGAGAGCAGTACTTC | CASRRDRGGEQYF
TRBD2 | TRBJ2-7 | TRBV6-1 | NA | TGTGCCAGCCTAGCGGGAGAGCCCCCCGAGCAGTACTTC | CASLAGEPPEQYF
NA | TRBJ1-4 | TRBV27 | NA | TGTGCCAGCAGTCCCCTTGGGGGTAGGGTGGCTAATGAAAAACTGTTTTTT | CASSPLGGRVANEKLFF
TRBD2 | TRBJ2-7 | TRBV27 | NA | TGTGCCAGCAGTTTAGGGCCGGGACTAGACTCCTACGAGCAGTACTTC | CASSLGPGLDSYEQYF
NA | TRBJ2-7 | TRBV11-2 | NA | TGTGCCAGCAGCTTAGTCCGCGGAGAGCAGTACTTC | CASSLVRGEQYF
TRBD1 | TRBJ2-7 | TRBV5-1 | once | TGCGCCAGCACCTACACGACAGGGATGCCCTACGAGCAGTACTTC | CASTYTTGMPYEQYF
TRBD2 | TRBJ2-7 | TRBV2 | NA | TGTGCCAGCAGTGATTTGCGGGAGGTCTCCTACGAGCAGTACTTC | CASSDLREVSYEQYF
NA | TRBJ2-7 | TRBV4-1 | NA | TGCGCCAGCAGCCAAGTCTCCTACCCGACCTACGAGCAGTACTTC | CASSQVSYPTYEQYF
TRBD1 | TRBJ2-2 | TRBV28 | few | TGTGCCAGCAGTGCTACAGGGGTGTGGTACACCGGGGAGCTGTTTTTT | CASSATGVWYTGELFF
TRBD1 | TRBJ2-5 | TRBV13 | NA | TGTGCCAGCAGCCGCCACCTAAGGGACAGCCAAGAGACCCAGTACTTC | CASSRHLRDSQETQYF
NA | TRBJ2-5 | TRBV18 | NA | TGTGCCAGCTCACCAGACGGGACTGCTCGTGATCCACAAGAGACCCAGTACTTC | CASSPDGTARDPQETQYF
TRBD1 | TRBJ2-1 | TRBV28 | NA | TGTGCCAGCAGTCCGGGACAGGGGGCAACCTACAATGAGCAGTTCTTC | CASSPGQGATYNEQFF
NA | TRBJ2-7 | TRBV5-6 | NA | TGTGCCAGCAGCTTGGGGGGAAACTCCTACGAGCAGTACTTC | CASSLGGNSYEQYF
TRBD1 | TRBJ2-4 | TRBV7-9 | NA | TGTGCCAGCAGTACGAGCTTAGGGACAGGGGGCTTTGGCAAAAACATTCAGTACTTC | CASSTSLGTGGFGKNIQYF
NA | TRBJ2-5 | TRBV7-9 | NA | TGTGCCAGCAGCCCGCCGGGGCTAGCTAAGGGGGAGACCCAGTACTTC | CASSPPGLAKGETQYF
NA | TRBJ2-5 | TRBV7-9 | NA | TGTGCCAGCAGCTTAGCTTCGATTCTTCAAGAGACCCAGTACTTC | CASSLASILQETQYF
NA | TRBJ2-3 | TRBV7-3 | NA | TGTGCCAGCAGCTTACGGTCGCTAGGCTCCACAGATACGCAGTATTTT | CASSLRSLGSTDTQYF
NA | TRBJ2-1 | TRBV28 | NA | TGTGCCAGCACCACTAGCTGGGAGACCGGGGGTAATGAGCAGTTCTTC | CASTTSWETGGNEQFF
NA | TRBJ1-1 | TRBV6-5 | NA | TGTGCCAGCAGTTACTCGGGGATGGATGAAGCTTTCTTT | CASSYSGMDEAFF
TRBD1 | TRBJ2-5 | TRBV6-6 | once | TGTGCCAGCAGTTACCCAACGACAGGGGAGGAGACCCAGTACTTC | CASSYPTTGEETQYF
NA | TRBJ2-1 | TRBV30 | NA | TGTGCCTGGAGACAGGCCAGGGGGACTTGGGATGAGCAGTTCTTC | CAWRQARGTWDEQFF
NA | TRBJ1-1 | TRBV7-9 | NA | TGTGCCAGCAGCCCGACAGCATGGCTGGCTTTCTTT | CASSPTAWLAFF
NA | TRBJ2-1 | TRBV6-5 | NA | TGTGCCAGCAAAACGATCAATGAGCAGTTCTTC | CASKTINEQFF
NA | TRBJ2-7 | TRBV6-5 | NA | TGTGCCAGCAGTTACTCGGCAGGCGAGTACGAGCAGTACTTC | CASSYSAGEYEQYF
TRBD1 | TRBJ1-1 | TRBV2 | NA | TGTGCCAGCAGGAACAGGGGGAACACTGAAGCTTTCTTT | CASRNRGNTEAFF